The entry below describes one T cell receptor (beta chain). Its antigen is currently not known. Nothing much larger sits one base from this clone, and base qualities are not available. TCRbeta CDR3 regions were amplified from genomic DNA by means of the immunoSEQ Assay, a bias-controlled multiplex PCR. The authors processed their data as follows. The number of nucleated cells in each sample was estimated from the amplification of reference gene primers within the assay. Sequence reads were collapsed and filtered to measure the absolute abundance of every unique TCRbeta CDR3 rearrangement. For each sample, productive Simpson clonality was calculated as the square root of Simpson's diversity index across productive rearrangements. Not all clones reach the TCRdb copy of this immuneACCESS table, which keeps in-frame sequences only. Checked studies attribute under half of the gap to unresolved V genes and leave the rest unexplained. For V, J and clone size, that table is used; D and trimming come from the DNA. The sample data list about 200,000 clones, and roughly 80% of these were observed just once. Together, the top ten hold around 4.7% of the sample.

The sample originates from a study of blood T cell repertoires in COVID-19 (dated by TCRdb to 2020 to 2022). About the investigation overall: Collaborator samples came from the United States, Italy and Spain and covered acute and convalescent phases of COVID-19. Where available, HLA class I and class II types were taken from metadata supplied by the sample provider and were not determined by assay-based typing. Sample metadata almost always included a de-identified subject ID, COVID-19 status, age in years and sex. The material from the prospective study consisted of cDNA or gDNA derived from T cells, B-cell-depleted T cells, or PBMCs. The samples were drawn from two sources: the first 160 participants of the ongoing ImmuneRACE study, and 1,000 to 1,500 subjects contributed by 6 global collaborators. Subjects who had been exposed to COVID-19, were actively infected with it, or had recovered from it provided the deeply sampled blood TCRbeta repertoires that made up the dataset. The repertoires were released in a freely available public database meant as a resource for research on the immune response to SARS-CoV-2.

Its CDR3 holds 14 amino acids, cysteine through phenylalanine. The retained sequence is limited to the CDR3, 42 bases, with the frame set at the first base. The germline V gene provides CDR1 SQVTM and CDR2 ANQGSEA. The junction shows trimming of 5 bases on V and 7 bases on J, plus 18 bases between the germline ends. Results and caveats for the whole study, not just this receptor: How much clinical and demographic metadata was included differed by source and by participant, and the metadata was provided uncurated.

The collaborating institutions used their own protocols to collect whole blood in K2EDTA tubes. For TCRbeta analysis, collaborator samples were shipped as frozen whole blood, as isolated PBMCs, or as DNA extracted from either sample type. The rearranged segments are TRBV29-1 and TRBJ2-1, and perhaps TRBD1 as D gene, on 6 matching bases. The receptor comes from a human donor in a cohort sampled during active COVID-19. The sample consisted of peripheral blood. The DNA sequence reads TGCAGCGTTACACTTGGGGCAGGGGTTAATGAGCAGTTCTTC. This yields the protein CSVTLGAGVNEQFF.